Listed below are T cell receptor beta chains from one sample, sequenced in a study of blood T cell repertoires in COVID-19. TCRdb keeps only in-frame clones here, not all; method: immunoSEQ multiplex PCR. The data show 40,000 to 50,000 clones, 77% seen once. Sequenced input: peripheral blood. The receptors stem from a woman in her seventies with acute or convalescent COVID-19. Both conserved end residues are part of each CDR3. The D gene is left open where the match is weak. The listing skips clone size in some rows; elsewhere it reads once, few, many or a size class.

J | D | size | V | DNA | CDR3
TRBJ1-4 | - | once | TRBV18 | TGTGCCAGCTCCCCCTCGAATGAAAAACTGTTTTTT | CASSPSNEKLFF
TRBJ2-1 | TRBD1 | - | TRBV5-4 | TGTGCCAGCAGTCCCCCGGGACAGGGGTATGGCGAGCAGTTCTTC | CASSPPGQGYGEQFF
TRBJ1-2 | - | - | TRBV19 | TGTGCCAGTAGCGAACAGGGAAACTATGGCTACACCTTC | CASSEQGNYGYTF
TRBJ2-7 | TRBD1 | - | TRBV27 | TGTGCCAGCAGGAAACAGGGGGCGAACTACGAGCAGTACTTC | CASRKQGANYEQYF
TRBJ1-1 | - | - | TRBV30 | TGTGCCTGGAGTCTGTTGAACACTGAAGCTTTCTTT | CAWSLLNTEAFF
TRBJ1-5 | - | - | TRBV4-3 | TGCGCCAGCAGCCAAGGAGTAGTCGGCAATCAGCCCCAGCATTTT | CASSQGVVGNQPQHF
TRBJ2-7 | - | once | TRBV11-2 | TGTGCCAGCAGCTTTCGAACAGGTACCTACGAGCAGTACTTC | CASSFRTGTYEQYF
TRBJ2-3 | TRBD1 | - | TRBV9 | TGTGCCAGCAGCGTAGGGGGACAGGGAGGGTATACGCAGTATTTT | CASSVGGQGGYTQYF
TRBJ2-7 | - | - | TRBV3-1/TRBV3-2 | TGTGCCAGCAGCCAGGCTTCCACCTCCTACGAGCAGTACTTC | CASSQASTSYEQYF
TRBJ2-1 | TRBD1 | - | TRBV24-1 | TGTGCCACCCTGGGGACAGGCCACAATGAGCAGTTCTTC | CATLGTGHNEQFF
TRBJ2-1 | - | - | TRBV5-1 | TGCGCCAGCAGGACAGACGTTTACAATGAGCAGTTCTTC | CASRTDVYNEQFF
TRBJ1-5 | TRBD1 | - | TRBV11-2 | TGTGCCAGCAGCTCGACAGGGATCGACCAGCCCCAGCATTTT | CASSSTGIDQPQHF
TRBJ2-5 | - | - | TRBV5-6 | TGTGCCAGCAGCTTAAGGGGCAGAGAGACCCAGTACTTC | CASSLRGRETQYF
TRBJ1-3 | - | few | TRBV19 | TGTGCCAGTTCATTTCTCGGGAACCTCATATATTTT | CASSFLGNLIYF
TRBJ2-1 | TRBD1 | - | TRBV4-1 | TGCGCCAGCAGCCAGTACACCGGGACAGGAATGGTCTATGAGCAGTTCTTC | CASSQYTGTGMVYEQFF
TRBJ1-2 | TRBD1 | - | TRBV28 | TGTGCCAGCAGTCCCCGGACAGGGAAGGGCTATGGCTACACCTTC | CASSPRTGKGYGYTF
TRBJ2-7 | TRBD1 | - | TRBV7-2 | TGTGCCAGCAGCGTGGGACAGGCCTTAGCCTACGAGCAGTACTTC | CASSVGQALAYEQYF
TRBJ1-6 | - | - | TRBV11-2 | TGTGCCAGCAGCTTAGATCTCTTTTTGGCCTCCTATAATTCACCCCTCCACTTT | CASSLDLFLASYNSPLHF
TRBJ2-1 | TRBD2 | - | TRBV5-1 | TGCGCCAGCAGCTTGGAAGCGGGGGCGTACAATGAGCAGTTCTTC | CASSLEAGAYNEQFF
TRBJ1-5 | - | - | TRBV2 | TGTGCCAGCACCCCCGACAACGGCAGCAATCAGCCCCAGCATTTT | CASTPDNGSNQPQHF